This paragraph covers one T cell receptor beta chain sequence. The sample originates from a study of blood T cell repertoires in COVID-19. Overall study context: The origin of the acute and convalescent COVID-19 samples was the United States, Italy and Spain. PBMCs, B-cell-depleted T cells, or T cells were the source of the cDNA or gDNA that made up the material.

Profiling relied on immunoSEQ multiplex PCR, and the TCRdb table lists in-frame clones only, not all of them. There are 90,000 to 120,000 clones in the sample; roughly 90% occur only once, and 4.5% to 5% lies in the top ten. The CDR3 length is 15 residues. Per germline, CDR1 SGHAT and CDR2 FQNNGV. V lost 7 bases and J 4 bases, leaving 17 bases between the germline ends. This sequence joins TRBV11-2 and TRBJ1-5, with a tentative D call TRBD1 (5 bases). Material for sequencing was peripheral blood. The origin of this receptor is a man aged 40-50 years with active or convalescent COVID-19. The CDR3 region is CASTSGEGPNQPQHF. DNA for the CDR3: TGTGCCAGCACCTCGGGGGAGGGGCCAAATCAGCCCCAGCATTTT.